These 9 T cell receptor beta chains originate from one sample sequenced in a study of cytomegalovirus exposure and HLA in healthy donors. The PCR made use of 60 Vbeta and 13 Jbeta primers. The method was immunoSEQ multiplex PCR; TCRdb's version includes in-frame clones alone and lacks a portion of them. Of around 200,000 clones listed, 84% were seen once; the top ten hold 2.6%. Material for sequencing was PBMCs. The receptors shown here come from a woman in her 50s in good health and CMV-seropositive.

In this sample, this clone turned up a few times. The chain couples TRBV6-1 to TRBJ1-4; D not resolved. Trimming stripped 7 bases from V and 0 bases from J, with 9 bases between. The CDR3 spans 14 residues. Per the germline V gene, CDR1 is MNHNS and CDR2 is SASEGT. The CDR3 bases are TGTGCCAGCACTCCGGGTCCAACTAATGAAAAACTGTTTTTT. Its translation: CASTPGPTNEKLFF.

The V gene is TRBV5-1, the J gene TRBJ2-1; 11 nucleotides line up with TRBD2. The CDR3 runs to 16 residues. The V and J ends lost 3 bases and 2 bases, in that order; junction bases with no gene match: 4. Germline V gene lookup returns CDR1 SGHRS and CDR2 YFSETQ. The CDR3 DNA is TGCGCCAGCAGCTCGGTTAGCGGGGGGGCCTACAATGAGCAGTTCTTC. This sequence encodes CASSSVSGGAYNEQFF.

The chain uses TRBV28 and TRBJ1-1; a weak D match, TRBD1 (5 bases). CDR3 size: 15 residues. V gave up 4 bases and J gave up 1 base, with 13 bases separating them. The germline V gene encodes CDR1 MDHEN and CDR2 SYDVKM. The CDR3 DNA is TGTGCCAGCAGTTGGGGCCCTAGAGGGAACACTGAAGCTTTCTTT. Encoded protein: CASSWGPRGNTEAFF.

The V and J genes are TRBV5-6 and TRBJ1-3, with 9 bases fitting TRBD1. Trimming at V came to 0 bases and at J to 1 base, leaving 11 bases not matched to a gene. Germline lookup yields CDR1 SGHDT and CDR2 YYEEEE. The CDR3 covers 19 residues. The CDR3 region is CASSLAHRGLNFSGNTIYF. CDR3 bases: TGTGCCAGCAGCTTGGCCCACAGGGGGCTTAATTTTTCTGGAAACACCATATATTTT. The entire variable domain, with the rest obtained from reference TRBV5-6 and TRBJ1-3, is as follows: DAGVTQSPTHLIKTRGQQVTLRCSPKSGHDTVSWYQQALGQGPQFIFQYYEEEERQRGNFPDRFSGHQFPNYSSELNVNALLLGDSALYLCASSLAHRGLNFSGNTIYFGEGSWLTVV.

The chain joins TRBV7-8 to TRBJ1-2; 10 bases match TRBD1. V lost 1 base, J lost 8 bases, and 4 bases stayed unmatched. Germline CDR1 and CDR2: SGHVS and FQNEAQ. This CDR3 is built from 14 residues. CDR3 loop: CASSLGQGAGGYTF. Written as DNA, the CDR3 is TGTGCCAGCAGCTTAGGACAGGGGGCCGGCGGCTACACCTTC.

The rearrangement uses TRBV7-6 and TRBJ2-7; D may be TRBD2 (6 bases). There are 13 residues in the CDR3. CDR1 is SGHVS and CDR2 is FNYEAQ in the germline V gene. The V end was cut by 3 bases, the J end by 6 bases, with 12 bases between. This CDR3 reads CASSLGRDFEQYF. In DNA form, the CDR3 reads TGTGCCAGCAGCTTGGGACGGGACTTCGAGCAGTACTTC.

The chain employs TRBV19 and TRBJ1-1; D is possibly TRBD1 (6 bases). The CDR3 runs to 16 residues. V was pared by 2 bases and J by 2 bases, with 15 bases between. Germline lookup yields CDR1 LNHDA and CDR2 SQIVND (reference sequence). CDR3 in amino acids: CASSITGRGPNTEAFF. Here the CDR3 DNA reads TGTGCCAGTAGTATAACGGGCAGGGGTCCCAACACTGAAGCTTTCTTT.

CDR3 bases: TGTGCCAGCAGCTCTGACAGGGTCTCAGAGACCCAGTACTTC. Its translation is CASSSDRVSETQYF. The V call is TRBV5-5, the J call TRBJ2-5; 7 bases fit TRBD1. Germline V gene sequence: CDR1 SGHKS, CDR2 YYEKEE (reference sequence). V trimming: 3 bases; J trimming: 4 bases; junction bases outside the gene matches: 6. CDR3 length: 14 amino acids. Full variable domain (outside the CDR3, taken from reference TRBV5-5 and TRBJ2-5): DAGVTQSPTHLIKTRGQQVTLRCSPISGHKSVSWYQQVLGQGPQFIFQYYEKEERGRGNFPDRFSARQFPNYSSELNVNALLLGDSALYLCASSSDRVSETQYFGPGTRLLVL.

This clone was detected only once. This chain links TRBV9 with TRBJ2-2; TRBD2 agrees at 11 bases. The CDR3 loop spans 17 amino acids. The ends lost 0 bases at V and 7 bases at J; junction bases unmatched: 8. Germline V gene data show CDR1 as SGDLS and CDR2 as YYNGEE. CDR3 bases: TGTGCCAGCAGCGTAGACGTGGCTAGCGGGGGGTTCGGGGAGCTGTTTTTT. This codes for CASSVDVASGGFGELFF.